This T cell receptor beta chain comes out of a study of beta chain features in type 1 diabetes (dated by TCRdb to 2016 to 2018). Background for the entire study: Mean age, gender distribution, total cell number and subset yield did not differ between patients and healthy donors. A total of around 110,000,000 sorted cells were examined across all samples, and RNA yield correlated strongly with the number of cells per subset. The study compared TCRB repertoires of sorted circulating CD4+ T cell subsets between recently diagnosed type 1 diabetes patients and matched healthy donors. Regulatory and stem cell-like memory subsets were obtained from only 8 patients and about 8 healthy donors, while naive and central memory subsets were obtained from all 30 or so donors.

In regard to this clone: What this receptor recognizes is not known. Nothing much larger sits one base from this clone, and base qualities are not available.

Broader findings and caveats from the paper: Fewer insertions and more nucleotide deletions at VDJ recombination sites were observed in patients with type 1 diabetes, implying thymic rearrangement abnormalities. HLA sub-analyses involved small numbers of individuals, so any influence of HLA type on TCRB rearrangement remained unresolved. Naive, central memory and regulatory TCRB repertoires appeared to be more alike among patients than among healthy donors. Because cDNA was sequenced instead of genomic DNA, highly expressing activated cells could be over-represented, though the groups showed no difference in activation or CD3 levels. Type 1 diabetes patients showed a moderate but significant shortening of TCRB CDR3 length in all four CD4+ subsets. PCR may preferentially amplify shorter templates, but because patient and control samples were amplified and corrected together, any resulting skew would affect both groups equally.

The High Capacity cDNA Reverse Transcription Kit was used to reverse transcribe all of the isolated RNA, meaning that expressed TCRB transcripts were what got sequenced. Deep immunoSEQ sequencing was performed on naive, central memory and regulatory T cell samples, with an average of roughly 4 million total reads per sample. After sorted cells were lysed in RLT buffer, RNA was extracted with DNase-treated RNeasy Micro or Mini kits, with the choice depending on cell number. Each cell subset was processed separately to prevent cross-contamination, with patient and healthy donor samples processed together. The immunoSEQ multiplex PCR was used to amplify TCRB sequences from cDNA, yielding 87-bp fragments that span the CDR3 region. Amplicons were sequenced on the Illumina HiSeq platform. The authors' analysis ran thus. PCR bias was corrected computationally using synthetic template baselines, and reads within Hamming distance 2 were collapsed, with unmergeable singletons discarded. Reads were aligned against IMGT so that V, D and J genes, CDR3 length and insertions or deletions at six rearrangement sites could be assigned. Within each subset, clonotype counts were normalized to sorted cell number, after which true diversity and Gini coefficients were computed with the tcR R package. Repertoire sharing was quantified using the overlap coefficient calculated on TCRB nucleotide sequences. TCRdb obtained this table from immuneACCESS and retained in-frame rearrangements with V and J assigned. These tables miss some clones; where compared with another copy, unresolved V genes account for less than half of the shortfall, and the remainder is unexplained. The V and J calls and the clone size are those of that table, but D and trimming were determined from the DNA. Within this sample are 120,000 or so clones, with roughly a sixth of them counted one time only. Approximately 2.5% of the sample is taken by the ten largest.

Each donor gave one peripheral blood draw, approximately 120 mL on average, collected into heparinised tubes. Naive, central memory, regulatory and stem cell-like memory CD4+ T cells were sorted on a BD FACSAria II using a panel including CD45RO, CCR7, CD25, CD127, CD95 and CD27. Purity was above 95% for every sorted population. Right away, PBMCs were isolated by Lymphoprep density gradient centrifugation and were stained directly, with no culture step. So that batch effects would be minimized, each experiment stained and sorted samples in pairs, pairing one healthy donor with one patient. Sequenced: central memory CD4+ T cells from blood. This sequence was found in a man between 18 and 35 years old with type 1 diabetes.

DNA sequence: TGTGCCAGCACCTCGGTCGGGTCTAAGGAGGCTTTCTTT. Its amino acids are CASTSVGSKEAFF. Recombination linked TRBV6-5 to TRBJ1-1, with no D gene named confidently. CDR1 and CDR2 are drawn from the germline V gene: MNHEY, SVGAGI. From the cysteine through the phenylalanine, the CDR3 covers 13 amino acids. Only the CDR3 DNA is retained, 39 bases long and in frame from the first base. V is shortened by 7 bases, J by 11 bases, and the region joining them spans 20 bases.